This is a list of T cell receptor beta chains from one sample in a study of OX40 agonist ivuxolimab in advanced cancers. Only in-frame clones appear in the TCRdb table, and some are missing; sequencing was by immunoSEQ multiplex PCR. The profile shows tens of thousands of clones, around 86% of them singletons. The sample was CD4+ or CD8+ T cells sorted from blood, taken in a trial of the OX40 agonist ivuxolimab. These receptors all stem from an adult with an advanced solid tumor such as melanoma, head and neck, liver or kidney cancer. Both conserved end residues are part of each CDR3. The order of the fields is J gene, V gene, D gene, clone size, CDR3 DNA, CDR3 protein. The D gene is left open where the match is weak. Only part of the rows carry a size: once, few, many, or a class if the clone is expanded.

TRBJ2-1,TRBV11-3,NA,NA,TGTGCCAGCAGCCAGCGAGGTGGGGATGAGCAGTTCTTC,CASSQRGGDEQFF
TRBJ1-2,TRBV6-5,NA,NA,TGTGCCAGCAAGAGACAAGAAGCCTATGGCTACACCTTC,CASKRQEAYGYTF
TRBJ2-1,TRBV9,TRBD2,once,TGTGCCAGCAGCAGACTGCCGGGACTAGCGGTCAATGAGCAGTTCTTC,CASSRLPGLAVNEQFF
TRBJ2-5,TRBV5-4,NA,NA,TGTGCCAGCAGCTCGAGTCCGGGACGGTACCAAGAGACCCAGTACTTC,CASSSSPGRYQETQYF
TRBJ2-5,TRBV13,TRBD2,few,TGTGCCAGCAGCTTAGCGGGGGGGGAAAAGACCCAGTACTTC,CASSLAGGEKTQYF
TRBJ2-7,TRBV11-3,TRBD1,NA,TGTGCCAGCAGCTTAGGTGACAGGGGCTACGAGCAGTACTTC,CASSLGDRGYEQYF
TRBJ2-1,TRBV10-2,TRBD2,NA,TGCGCCAGCAGGGCCGGGACTAGCGGGTACAATGAGCAGTTCTTC,CASRAGTSGYNEQFF
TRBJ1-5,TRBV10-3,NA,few,TGTGCCATCGGAAGGGCGCCCCAGCATTTT,CAIGRAPQHF
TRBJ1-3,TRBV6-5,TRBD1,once,TGTGCCAGCAGTTACTTAGGGGGCTACTCTGGAAACACCATATATTTT,CASSYLGGYSGNTIYF
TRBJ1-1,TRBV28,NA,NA,TGTGCCAGCAGGTCAGAAGGACAGCAGAACACTGAAGCTTTCTTT,CASRSEGQQNTEAFF
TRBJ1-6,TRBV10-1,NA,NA,TGCGCCAGCCGAATGGGCTCCAATTCACCCCTCCACTTT,CASRMGSNSPLHF
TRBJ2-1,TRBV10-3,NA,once,TGTGCCATAGGGGCTGACTACAATGAGCAGTTCTTC,CAIGADYNEQFF
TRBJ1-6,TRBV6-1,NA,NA,TGTGCCAGCAGCCCCCTTCCTTCTAATTCACCCCTCCACTTT,CASSPLPSNSPLHF
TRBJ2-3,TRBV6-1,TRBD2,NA,TGTGCCAGCACCCTTAGCGGGGGGATGTATACGCAGTATTTT,CASTLSGGMYTQYF
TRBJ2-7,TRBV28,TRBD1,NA,TGTGCCAGCAGCCGGGACAGGGGGCGGTACGAGCAGTACTTC,CASSRDRGRYEQYF
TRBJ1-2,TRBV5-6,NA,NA,TGTGCCAGCAGCTTGGATGAGGGGACTTATGGCTACACCTTC,CASSLDEGTYGYTF
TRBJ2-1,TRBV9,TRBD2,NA,TGTGCCAGCAGCGTAGGACTAGCGGAGTACAATGAGCAGTTCTTC,CASSVGLAEYNEQFF
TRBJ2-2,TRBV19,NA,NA,TGTGCCAGTAGTGCCAGGAACACCGGGGAGCTGTTTTTT,CASSARNTGELFF
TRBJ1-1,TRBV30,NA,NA,TGTGCCTGGAGTGTACTGGGGGGTCGGACTGAAGCTTTCTTT,CAWSVLGGRTEAFF
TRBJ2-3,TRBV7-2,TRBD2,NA,TGTGCCAGCAGCTCCTCCGGGACTAGCGGGAGGGTGGATACGCAGTATTTT,CASSSSGTSGRVDTQYF
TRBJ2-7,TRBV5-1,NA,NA,TGCGCCAGCAGCTTGGGATTAGGTACTTACGAGCAGTACTTC,CASSLGLGTYEQYF
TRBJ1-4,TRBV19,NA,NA,TGTGCCAGTCGTTTAGGGTCAACTAATGAAAAACTGTTTTTT,CASRLGSTNEKLFF
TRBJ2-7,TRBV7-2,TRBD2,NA,TGTGCCAGCAGCTTTGGACTAGCGGGGGGGACTGACGAGCAGTACTTC,CASSFGLAGGTDEQYF
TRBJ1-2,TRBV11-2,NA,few,TGTGCCAGCAGCTTAGGCATCTATGGCTACACCTTC,CASSLGIYGYTF
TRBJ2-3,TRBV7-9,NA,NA,TGTGCCAGCAGCTACACGGGGCGCACAGATACGCAGTATTTT,CASSYTGRTDTQYF
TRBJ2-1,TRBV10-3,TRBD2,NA,TGTGCCATCAGAGACAGGTCCGGCGCGCGGGAGGGCTTTGCATCCTACAATGAGCAGTTCTTC,CAIRDRSGAREGFASYNEQFF
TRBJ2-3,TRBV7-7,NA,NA,TGTGCCAGCAGCTTAGTGGCGGGGGCTAGCACAGATACGCAGTATTTT,CASSLVAGASTDTQYF
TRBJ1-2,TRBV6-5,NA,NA,TGTGCCAGCAGTTACTCGTACCGCGCTAACTATGGCTACACCTTC,CASSYSYRANYGYTF
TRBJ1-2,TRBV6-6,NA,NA,TGTGCCAGCAGGGAGACAGGAGCTAACTATGGCTACACCTTC,CASRETGANYGYTF
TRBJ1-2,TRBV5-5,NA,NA,TGTGCCAGCAGCCTAACACAGGCTAGGGGCTACACCTTC,CASSLTQARGYTF
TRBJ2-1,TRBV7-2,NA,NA,TGTGCCAGCAGCTTGACAACCAACACGGGCAATGAGCAGTTCTTC,CASSLTTNTGNEQFF
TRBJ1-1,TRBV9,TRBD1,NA,TGTGCCAGCAGCCCCGCTTTCGCAGGGGGCACTGAAGCTTTCTTT,CASSPAFAGGTEAFF
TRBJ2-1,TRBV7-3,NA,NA,TGTGCCAGCAGCTTACTTAGCCCGGGTGGCTACAATGAGCAGTTCTTC,CASSLLSPGGYNEQFF
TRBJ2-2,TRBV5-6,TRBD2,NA,TGTGCCAGCAGCTTCCTGACTAGCGGGAGTCGGACCGGGGAGCTGTTTTTT,CASSFLTSGSRTGELFF
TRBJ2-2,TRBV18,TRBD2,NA,TGTGCCAGCTCACCTCCGGGACTAGCGGGAGGTACCGGGGAGCTGTTTTTT,CASSPPGLAGGTGELFF
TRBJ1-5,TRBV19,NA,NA,TGTGCCAGTACCCCGGCGGGATATCAGCCCCAGCATTTT,CASTPAGYQPQHF
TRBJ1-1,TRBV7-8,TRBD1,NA,TGTGCCAGCAGCTTCAACAGGGGAAACACTGAAGCTTTCTTT,CASSFNRGNTEAFF
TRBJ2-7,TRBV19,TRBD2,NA,TGTGCCACCCGGACTAGCGGGACTAACCTGATCTACGAGCAGTACTTC,CATRTSGTNLIYEQYF
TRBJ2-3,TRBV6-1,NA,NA,TGTGCCAGCAGTGGGAGACTAGAACGTCACGCAGATACGCAGTATTTT,CASSGRLERHADTQYF
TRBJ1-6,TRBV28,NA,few,TGTGCCAGCATGTCTAATTACCAACAGAGGACGGCGAGCTCCTATAATTCACCCCTCCACTTT,CASMSNYQQRTASSYNSPLHF
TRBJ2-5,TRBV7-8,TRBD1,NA,TGTGCCAGCACCGGTGGGACAGGGGTAGCGACCCAGTACTTC,CASTGGTGVATQYF
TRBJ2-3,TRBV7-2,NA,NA,TGTGCCAGCAGCTTACAGGGGGGCACGGGCACAGATACGCAGTATTTT,CASSLQGGTGTDTQYF
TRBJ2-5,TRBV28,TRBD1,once,TGTGCCAGCACCAACTTAGGTTTGACAGGGGGAGAGACCCAGTACTTC,CASTNLGLTGGETQYF
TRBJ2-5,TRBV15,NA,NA,TGTGCCACCAGCCCCGGGCCGCTTCCCCAGACCCAGTACTTC,CATSPGPLPQTQYF
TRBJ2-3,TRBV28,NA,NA,TGTGCCAGCAGTTTTGCCGAGGCCCTTTACACAGATACGCAGTATTTT,CASSFAEALYTDTQYF
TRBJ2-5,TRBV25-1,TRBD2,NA,TGTGCCAGCAGTGTGGGACTAGCGGGGTTCCAAGAGACCCAGTACTTC,CASSVGLAGFQETQYF
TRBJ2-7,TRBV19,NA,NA,TGTGCCAGTAGCCTCGACAGAACAACCTACTTC,CASSLDRTTYF
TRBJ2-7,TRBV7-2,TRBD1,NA,TGTGCCAGCAGCTCCACAGGGGTCGAGCAGTACTTC,CASSSTGVEQYF
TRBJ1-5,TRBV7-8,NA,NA,TGTGCCAGCAGATTTGGCCCTGGACTGAGCAATCAGCCCCAGCATTTT,CASRFGPGLSNQPQHF
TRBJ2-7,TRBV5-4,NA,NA,TGTGCCAGCAGCTTGGGGGGGCTTGGGGAGCAGTACTTC,CASSLGGLGEQYF
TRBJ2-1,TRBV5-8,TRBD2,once,TGTGCCAGCAGCTTACTAGCGGGGGGGAGTTACAATGAGCAGTTCTTC,CASSLLAGGSYNEQFF
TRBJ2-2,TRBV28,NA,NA,TGTGCCGGGGGGGCGGGGACGAACACCGGGGAGCTGTTTTTT,CAGGAGTNTGELFF
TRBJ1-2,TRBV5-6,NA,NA,TGTGCCAGCAGCCTGTATGGGGAAGCGAAGGAGATCTATGGCTACACCTTC,CASSLYGEAKEIYGYTF
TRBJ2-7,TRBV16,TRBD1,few,TGTGCCAGCAGCCAAAGGTTTACAGGGGGAGACGAGCAGTACTTC,CASSQRFTGGDEQYF
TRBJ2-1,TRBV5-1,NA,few,TGCGCCAGCAGCCCAGGGACTGGCTACAATGAGCAGTTCTTC,CASSPGTGYNEQFF
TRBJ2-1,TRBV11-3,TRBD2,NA,TGTGCCAGCAGCTTAGATCTGGGGATTAGCGGGAAGAGTTACAATGAGCAGTTCTTC,CASSLDLGISGKSYNEQFF
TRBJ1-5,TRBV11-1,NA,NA,TGTGCCAGCAGCTTTAATGAGGACCAGCCCCAGCATTTT,CASSFNEDQPQHF